The source of this TCR beta chain is a study of blood T cell repertoires in COVID-19 (TCRdb year 2020). Some background on the complete study: Collaborator samples came from the United States, Italy and Spain and covered acute and convalescent phases of COVID-19. The material from the prospective study consisted of cDNA or gDNA derived from T cells, B-cell-depleted T cells, or PBMCs. Deeply sampled blood TCRbeta repertoires from subjects exposed to, actively infected with, or recovered from COVID-19 were included in the dataset. The repertoires were released in a freely available public database intended as a resource for research on the immune response to SARS-CoV-2. The samples were drawn from two sources: the first 160 participants of the ongoing ImmuneRACE study, and over 950 subjects contributed by 6 global collaborators. The sample metadata nearly always contained a de-identified subject ID, COVID-19 status, age in years and sex. HLA class I and class II types, where available, came from metadata supplied by the sample provider rather than from assay-based typing.

In Seattle, one collaborating source enrolled patients while the infection was active and tracked those patients longitudinally over the course of disease. Collaborating institutions collected whole blood in K2EDTA tubes following their own protocols. For TCRbeta analysis, collaborator samples were shipped as frozen whole blood, as isolated PBMCs, or as DNA extracted from either sample type. As for this clone: Its antigen is unknown. No much larger clone exists at a distance of one base, and base qualities are not known.

Here is what the overall study found, with its caveats: Clinical and demographic metadata were provided uncurated, with the amount varying by source and participant.

The immunoSEQ Assay, a bias-controlled multiplex PCR, was used to amplify TCRbeta CDR3 regions from genomic DNA. Per the source publication's procedure: The number of nucleated cells in each sample was estimated by amplification of reference gene primers within the assay. To quantify the absolute abundance of each unique TCRbeta CDR3 rearrangement, sequence reads were collapsed and filtered. For each sample, productive Simpson clonality was calculated as the square root of Simpson's diversity index over productive rearrangements. TCRdb took this table from immuneACCESS and kept in-frame rearrangements with V and J called. Such tables lack part of the clones; where checked against another copy, unresolved V genes explain under half of the gap, and the rest is unexplained. That table supplies the V and J calls and clone size; D and trimming were determined from the DNA. The sample profile shows some 300,000 clones; 90% of them were found once. Clones ranked in the top ten supply just under 6.5% of the sample.

Based on the germline V gene, the CDR1 and CDR2 sequences are SGHAT and FQNNGV. The V and J ends are trimmed by 2 bases and 1 base, leaving 5 bases between them. There are 13 amino acids in the CDR3, from cysteine to phenylalanine inclusive. Just CDR3 DNA is preserved here, 39 bases in frame from base 1. The rearranged segments are TRBV11-2 and TRBJ1-1, with the D gene uncertain. This clonotype was sampled from a woman between 45 and 65 years old with COVID-19, enrolled during active disease. The specimen sequenced was peripheral blood. CDR3 region: CASSLQENTEAFF. The nucleotide sequence is given as TGTGCCAGCAGCTTACAGGAGAACACTGAAGCTTTCTTT.